Shown below are 8 T cell receptor beta chains from a single sample sequenced in a study of T cell repertoires in cytomegalovirus infection (dated by TCRdb to about 2019). Instrument used: Illumina HiSeq 1500. TCRdb took the public reads, trimmed them with fastp at Q25, ran MiXCR for clone calling and kept in-frame beta chains. Duplicate CDR3 protein sequences are folded into a single record with the most common DNA and genes. The sample has some 900,000 distinct CDR3 sequences on record, approximately 29% of them singletons. The biggest ten clones account for roughly an eighth of the sample. For these TCRs, the target antigens are not known. According to the study, the label for this sample's treatment or condition signals: in vitro stimulation with specific CMV peptide epitopes to enrich CMV-specific T cells. The source material was cultured CD8+ T cells from PBMCs, sampled from culture after CMV antigen stimulation. The receptor set was obtained from a human donor in good health (CMV status not recorded). Some clones in this sample may be carry-over from other donors' samples.

This clonotype was seen a single time. This sequence joins TRBV28 and TRBJ1-5; 10 nucleotides agree with TRBD1. The germline gives CDR1 MDHEN, CDR2 SYDVKM. CDR3 length equals 13 residues. V gave up 10 bases and J gave up 6 bases; unmatched junction bases: 6. CDR3 DNA: TGTGCCACCGACAGGGGGCTCCTTCAGCCCCAGCATTTT. As protein: CATDRGLLQPQHF.

The rearrangement links TRBV7-8 to TRBJ1-1; D uncertain. The germline CDR1 and CDR2 sequences are SGHVS and FQNEAQ. This CDR3 has 14 amino acids. Trimming removed 4 bases from V and 2 bases from J, with 11 bases in between. This CDR3 is CASSSTDGNTEAFF. CDR3 bases: TGTGCCAGCAGCTCTACGGACGGAAACACTGAAGCTTTCTTT.

This chain joins TRBV5-1 and TRBJ2-7; D may correspond to TRBD1 or TRBD2 (5 bases each). V was trimmed by 4 bases and J by 2 bases, leaving 19 bases between them. Germline CDR1 reads SGHRS; CDR2 reads YFSETQ. This CDR3 has 16 amino acids. The CDR3 is CASSEGRTPSPYEQYF. In nucleotides, the CDR3 is TGCGCCAGCAGCGAGGGACGGACCCCTAGCCCCTACGAGCAGTACTTC.

Only a few counts were recorded for this clonotype. The chain couples TRBV19 to TRBJ2-1; D possibly corresponds to TRBD2 (6 bases). The CDR3 runs to 13 residues. Germline-derived CDR1 and CDR2 are LNHDA and SQIVND (reference sequence). The V gene lost 1 base and the J gene lost 9 bases, with 10 bases spanning the gap. CDR3 DNA: TGTGCCAGTAGTATAGCAACCGGGGGTGAGCAGTTCTTC. The encoded protein is CASSIATGGEQFF. Looking up the rest from reference TRBV19 and TRBJ2-1 gives the full variable domain: DGGITQSPKYLFRKEGQNVTLSCEQNLNHDAMYWYRQDPGQGLRLIYYSQIVNDFQKGDIAEGYSVSREKKESFPLTVTSAQKNPTAFYLCASSIATGGEQFFGPGTRLTVL.

The chain combines TRBV20-1 with TRBJ1-2, with 9 bases that match TRBD1. V was pared by 0 bases and J by 6 bases, with 14 bases of the junction left unmatched. The CDR3 runs 17 residues. Per germline, CDR1 DFQATT and CDR2 SNEGSKA (reference sequence). The chain's CDR3 is CSARDDGTGYYQDGYTF. CDR3 in DNA: TGCAGTGCTAGAGATGATGGGACAGGGTATTATCAGGATGGCTACACCTTC.

This clonotype was seen only a few times. The chain carries TRBV4-1 and TRBJ1-6; D is perhaps TRBD1 (6 bases). Trimming shortened V by 1 base and J by 5 bases, and 9 bases separated the two germline ends. Germline V lookup: CDR1 MGHRA, CDR2 YSYEKL. This CDR3 has 15 amino acids. CDR3 region: CASSQGDINNSPLHF. The CDR3 DNA follows: TGCGCCAGCAGCCAAGGGGACATAAATAATTCACCCCTCCACTTT.

V is TRBV23-1 and J is TRBJ2-1; 8 nucleotides match TRBD2. TRBV23-1 is marked as an open reading frame, function uncertain. Trimming removed 4 bases from V and 8 bases from J; junction bases left unmatched: 13. This CDR3 has 16 residues. CDR3 loop: CASSPGDGGALDEQFF. The DNA of the CDR3 is TGCGCCAGCAGTCCCGGGGACGGGGGGGCCCTCGATGAGCAGTTCTTC.

The chain is built from TRBV6-6 and TRBJ2-1, with 9 bases identical to TRBD2. Germline CDR1 is MNHNY and CDR2 is SVGAGI (reference sequence). Trimming took 7 bases from V and 4 from J; bases not matched to a gene: 2. The CDR3 consists of 13 residues. CDR3 nucleotides: TGTGCCAGCATAACTAGCGGGTACAATGAGCAGTTCTTC. Translation: CASITSGYNEQFF.